The clone carrying this TCR beta chain was detected many times. The antigen is not known. The sample originates from a study of neurological immune-mediated disorders. This CDR3 contains 12 residues. CDR1 MNHNS and CDR2 SASEGT come from the germline V gene. Deletions cut 3 bases from V and 6 bases from J, with 5 bases between. Points from the study as a whole: There were no CDR3 amino acid sequences shared by expanded clones across subjects, a result suggesting private repertoires in all groups.

Described time point: longitudinal time-point 1 (baseline). The unsorted libraries were prepared from 2 million PBMCs (stored at -80 C). Using its own MiXCR run on the 5' RACE reads, TCRdb lists one record per CDR3 protein. The table lists tens of thousands of distinct CDR3 sequences, approximately 10% of them singletons. This rearrangement joins TRBV6-1 to TRBJ2-2, with D hard to call. The sequencing input was PBMCs. The sequence was obtained from a man aged 30 to 39 in good health. Written as DNA, the CDR3 is TGTGCCAGCAGTGAGAGCCCCGGGGAGCTGTTTTTT. This gives the protein CASSESPGELFF.